This TCR beta chain is from a study of T cell clones after liver transplantation (dated by TCRdb to between 2017 and 2020). Regarding the research as a whole: ITN030ST, the source of the samples, was a randomized trial that attempted immunosuppression withdrawal within 2 years of liver transplantation. A cohort of 8 liver transplant recipients was studied, of whom 3 were classified as tolerant and 5 as non-tolerant. Third party-reactive TCRbeta sequences were also identified from pre-transplant MLRs to serve as an antigen-independent comparator for donor-reactive sequences. No induction therapy was given to the subjects, and standard immunosuppression was administered until randomization at 12-24 months post-transplant. Blood samples were taken pre-transplant, pre-randomization before withdrawal, and post-randomization after full withdrawal or failed withdrawal. Donor-reactive T cell clones were identified by TCRbeta sequencing after a pre-transplant mixed lymphocyte reaction and then tracked in post-transplant blood. Three of the eight recipients were HCV-positive; the others were transplanted for non-autoimmune, non-viral indications. Tolerance meant complete immunosuppression withdrawal for at least one year without liver enzymes rising beyond twice the upper limit of normal.

Frozen genomic DNA underwent high-throughput TCRbeta CDR3 sequencing by immunoSEQ, including PCR amplification, mapping, bias correction and internal controls. In the authors' own workflow: Productive rearrangements were kept, and unique TCRbeta sequences were defined by CDR3 nucleotide sequence plus V and J gene. For a sequence to be called donor-reactive, it needed a frequency of at least 0.01% and at least 5-fold expansion in CFSE-low cells compared with unstimulated pre-transplant cells. Minimum frequency thresholds were set for each subject on the basis of the unstimulated sample with the lowest template count, so that a detection power of at least 90% was ensured. Jensen-Shannon divergence between the top 1000 TCRbeta sequences post-transplant and pre-transplant was used to measure repertoire turnover. Changes in detection of donor-reactive sequences were tested with two-sided Fisher's exact tests. TCRdb mirrors the immuneACCESS table, restricted to in-frame sequences. Some clones are absent from its copies; in checked studies, under half trace to an unresolved V gene, and the reason for the others is unknown. V and J calls plus clone size are reproduced from that table; the DNA served to infer D and trimming. The sample yields about 51,000 clones; 86% were counted once. Jointly, the top ten make up around 15% of the sample.

Unstimulated PBMCs, after thawing, were stained for CD3, CD4 and CD8 and then FACS-sorted into CD3+CD4+ and CD3+CD8+ populations. All 8 studied subjects were randomized to immunosuppression withdrawal. Genomic DNA was isolated with the Qiagen DNeasy Blood and Tissue Kit. General conclusions and limits of the study: A significant post-transplant decrease in circulating donor-reactive CD4 TCRbeta sequences was observed in most of the 8 subjects, irrespective of tolerance or HCV status. Low numbers of available donor cells limited the measurable donor-reactive repertoire in two subjects. The conclusions were preliminary, being limited by small, heterogeneous patient numbers and by non-standardized post-transplant time points. A greater decline was seen for donor-reactive sequences than for third party-reactive sequences, suggesting partial antigen-specific deletion unrelated to withdrawal success. Because no allograft tissue specimens were available, donor-reactive T cells may have migrated into the graft instead of being deleted. When repertoire turnover was taken into account, detection of donor-reactive sequences was significantly reduced in 7 of 8 subjects for CD4 and in 8 of 8 subjects for CD8.

Including cysteine and phenylalanine, the CDR3 has 14 amino acids. The DNA shown is the 42-base CDR3, in frame from base 1. V lost 9 bases and J lost 3 bases, and the count of bases not matched to a germline gene is 9. The germline V gene provides CDR1 SNHLY and CDR2 FYNNEI. Comment on this clone: It has no known antigen specificity. Base qualities are not recorded, but no much larger clone differs from it by a single base.

The clonotype was recovered from a human patient who received a liver transplant. After a transplant, the graft donor may have provided part of the T cells. The chain couples TRBV2 to TRBJ2-7; 9 middle bases align to TRBD2. Sequences were derived from CD8+ T cells from blood, sampled 12 months after liver transplant. The DNA sequence is TGTGCCAGTGGGGGGCTAGCGGGAATCTACGAGCAGTACTTC. Translated, this gives CASGGLAGIYEQYF.